This passage covers 21 T cell receptor beta chains from one sample sequenced in a study of identical twins. One entry per CDR3 protein, called by TCRdb with MiXCR from the 5' RACE reads. Here the sample spans hundreds of thousands of distinct CDR3 sequences, over 8.5% being singletons. The same sample was also used in a study of yellow fever vaccine responses in identical twins.

Sequences were obtained from PBMCs. These receptors were taken from a woman aged 18-29 years in good health.

The rearrangement uses TRBV11-2 and TRBJ2-1; 11 bases are a match to TRBD2. Germline-derived CDR1 and CDR2 are SGHAT and FQNNGV. This CDR3 has 15 amino acids. V dropped 5 bases and J dropped 7; count of bases not matched to a gene: 7. The CDR3 bases are TGTGCCAGCAGCATCGGGACTAGCGGAGGTAATGAGCAGTTCTTC. Translated, it gives CASSIGTSGGNEQFF.

This clonotype showed up just a few times. The chain employs TRBV6-5 and TRBJ2-5; 7 nucleotides match TRBD2. Trimming cost V 2 bases and J 4 bases; bases outside gene matches: 7. This CDR3 spans 15 amino acids. Germline CDR1 reads MNHEY; CDR2 reads SVGAGI. The CDR3, as DNA: TGTGCCAGCAGTTACATAGCGGGCTCCAGAGAGACCCAGTACTTC. As protein: CASSYIAGSRETQYF.

This clonotype has a count of ten or more. This sequence joins TRBV12-3 or TRBV12-4 and TRBJ2-7, with 7 bases lining up with TRBD2. Germline trimming cut 3 bases from V and 3 bases from J; bases unmatched to any gene: 5. The CDR3 is made up of 14 amino acids. CDR3 bases: TGTGCCAGCAGTTTCGCCGGGACTAACTACGAGCAGTACTTC. Amino acid sequence: CASSFAGTNYEQYF.

This clonotype showed up just a few times. The junction departs from germline at one end; a sequencing error may be responsible. This chain links TRBV6-1 with TRBJ1-2; no firm D call. CDR1 and CDR2 (germline): MNHNS, SASEGT. The CDR3 is 14 residues long. The chain's CDR3 is CASNEDGTNYGYTF. CDR3 DNA: TGTGCCAGCAATGAAGACGGAACTAACTATGGCTACACCTTC.

DNA of the CDR3: TGTGCCAGCAGTTACTCCCAGATCTCCTACGAGCAGTACTTC. It specifies CASSYSQISYEQYF. This sequence joins TRBV6-2 or TRBV6-3 and TRBJ2-7, with unresolved D. V lost 0 bases and J lost 0, with 6 bases in between. This CDR3 has 14 residues. Germline loops: CDR1 MNHEY, CDR2 SVGEGT.

In its sample, this clonotype was seen a few times. V usage is TRBV12-3 or TRBV12-4 and J usage is TRBJ2-7; 9 bases fit TRBD1. V was pared by 6 bases and J by 6 bases, with 9 bases of the junction left unmatched. The CDR3 extends over 14 amino acids. Here the CDR3 DNA reads TGTGCCAGCAGAACCGGGACAGGGTCAGTCGAGCAGTACTTC. Amino acid sequence: CASRTGTGSVEQYF.

In this sample, this clonotype turned up a few times. The chain uses TRBV7-2 and TRBJ1-5, with TRBD1 matching over 8 bases. After removal of 5 bases from V and 5 bases from J, the junction contained 14 bases not matched to a gene. The CDR3 runs to 17 residues. Per the germline V gene, CDR1 is SGHTA and CDR2 is FQGNSA. The CDR3 reads CASSPGVAGGRDQPQHF. The CDR3 DNA reads TGTGCCAGCAGCCCTGGTGTGGCAGGGGGCAGAGATCAGCCCCAGCATTTT.

In this sample, this clonotype turned up a few times. This rearrangement joins TRBV18 to TRBJ2-1; 11 bases agree with TRBD2. The CDR3 runs 19 residues. Germline V gives CDR1 KGHSH, CDR2 LQKENI. J gave up 0 bases and V 3 bases, and 10 bases lay outside the gene matches. The CDR3 here is CASSPIASGRPSSYNEQFF. As DNA, the CDR3 is TGTGCCAGCTCACCCATCGCTAGCGGGAGGCCGAGCTCCTACAATGAGCAGTTCTTC. Using reference TRBV18 and TRBJ2-1 for the parts outside the CDR3, the full variable domain is NAGVMQNPRHLVRRRGQEARLRCSPMKGHSHVYWYRQLPEEGLKFMVYLQKENIIDESGMPKERFSAEFPKEGPSILRIQQVVRGDSAAYFCASSPIASGRPSSYNEQFFGPGTRLTVL.

This rearrangement joins TRBV6-5 to TRBJ1-5, with 11 bases aligning to TRBD1. The CDR3 is made up of 17 amino acids. The trim removed 0 bases at V and 0 bases at J, leaving 1 base unmatched. CDR1 and CDR2 from the germline V gene are MNHEY and SVGAGI. The CDR3 coding sequence is TGTGCCAGCAGTTACTCGGGACAGGGGGGTAGCAATCAGCCCCAGCATTTT. Its translation is CASSYSGQGGSNQPQHF.

In this sample, this clonotype turned up many times. The CDR3 spells CASSASSGLAGGGADTQYF. CDR3 DNA sequence: TGTGCCAGCAGCGCATCATCGGGACTAGCGGGAGGAGGAGCAGATACGCAGTATTTT. V and J are TRBV9 and TRBJ2-3; 15 nucleotides agree with TRBD2. In germline, CDR1 is SGDLS, CDR2 YYNGEE. Trimming took 3 bases from V and 4 from J; bases not matched to a gene: 12. The CDR3 loop spans 19 amino acids.

There are many counts of this clonotype. The gene calls are TRBV27 and TRBJ1-4, with 7 positions matching TRBD1. Germline V lookup: CDR1 MNHEY, CDR2 SMNVEV (reference sequence). This CDR3 has 17 residues. Germline trimming cut 3 bases from V and 7 bases from J; bases unmatched to any gene: 14. Here the CDR3 DNA reads TGTGCCAGCAGTTTTTCAGGACGACAGGGAGGTTTTGAAAAACTGTTTTTT. It yields the protein CASSFSGRQGGFEKLFF.

In its sample, this clonotype was seen many times. The chain combines TRBV6-5 with TRBJ2-7; unclear D gene. Germline CDR1 and CDR2: MNHEY and SVGAGI. This CDR3 spans 12 amino acids. The V and J ends lost 9 bases and 1 base respectively, with 10 bases between them. The CDR3 DNA reads TGTGCCAGTAGCACCGTATCCTACGAGCAGTACTTC. Its translation is CASSTVSYEQYF.

This clonotype has only a few counts. The CDR3 region has the DNA TGTGCCAGCAGCTTAACTCCTCCACTGTGGCGGGGGGGACCCTACGAGCAGTACTTC. It specifies CASSLTPPLWRGGPYEQYF. The genes are TRBV7-3 and TRBJ2-7; 9 bases align to TRBD2. The CDR3 covers 19 residues. CDR1 is SGHTA and CDR2 is FQGTGA in the germline V gene. Trimming cost V 0 bases and J 2 bases; bases outside gene matches: 14.

In its sample, this clonotype was seen a few times. The V gene is TRBV20-1, the J gene TRBJ2-1; no clear D gene. The CDR3 has 13 amino acids. Per germline, CDR1 DFQATT and CDR2 SNEGSKA (reference sequence). Trimming removed 3 bases at V and 4 bases at J, with 10 bases between. The CDR3 spells CSASIEGYNEQFF. DNA of the CDR3: TGCAGTGCTAGTATAGAAGGATACAATGAGCAGTTCTTC.

The chain combines TRBV29-1 with TRBJ2-2, with a tentative D call TRBD2 (6 bases). The CDR3 has 12 amino acids. The germline gives CDR1 SQVTM, CDR2 ANQGSEA. Trimming stripped 5 bases from V and 4 bases from J, with 8 bases between. The CDR3 reads CSVIGSTGELFF. The DNA of the CDR3 is TGCAGCGTTATCGGGAGCACCGGGGAGCTGTTTTTT.

This clonotype was seen only a few times. J is TRBJ2-3 and V is TRBV5-5, with D maybe TRBD2 (5 bases). Germline lookup yields CDR1 SGHKS and CDR2 YYEKEE (reference sequence). V was cut by 3 bases and J by 5 bases, with 16 bases left in between. This CDR3 is 15 amino acids long. CDR3 protein: CASSSTVARGDTQYF. The CDR3 DNA is TGTGCCAGCAGCTCGACCGTAGCGCGCGGAGATACGCAGTATTTT.

This clonotype was detected only a few times. The chain couples TRBV5-1 to TRBJ1-1, with D possibly being TRBD1 (6 bases). Germline CDR1 and CDR2: SGHRS and YFSETQ. The CDR3 contains 14 residues. Trimming stripped 9 bases from V and 4 bases from J, with 19 bases between. The CDR3 sequence: CATRGGRGGTEAFF. For the CDR3, the DNA is TGCGCCACCCGCGGGGGCCGGGGGGGCACTGAAGCTTTCTTT.

This chain joins TRBV4-1 and TRBJ1-2; 7 nucleotides agree with TRBD1. Germline loops: CDR1 MGHRA, CDR2 YSYEKL. The CDR3 is made up of 15 amino acids. The trim removed 4 bases at V and 2 bases at J, leaving 7 bases unmatched. CDR3 residues: CASSLGTAINYGYTF. The CDR3 nucleotides read TGCGCCAGCAGCCTGGGGACAGCGATCAACTATGGCTACACCTTC.

This chain connects TRBV5-6 to TRBJ2-7; D possibly corresponds to TRBD1 (5 bases). V was trimmed by 3 bases and J by 5 bases, leaving 24 bases between them. This CDR3 is 17 amino acids long. CDR1 is SGHDT and CDR2 is YYEEEE in the germline V gene. The CDR3 sequence is CASSSIPRVILGHEQYF. The CDR3 DNA reads TGTGCCAGCAGCTCCATCCCCAGGGTTATCCTAGGGCACGAGCAGTACTTC.

In its sample, this clonotype was seen a few times. One end of the junction is discordant with germline, which a read error may explain. CDR3 coding DNA: TGTGCCAGCAGCCAGGGACTGCAAGATACCCAGTACTTC. The encoded protein is CASSQGLQDTQYF. The chain is built from TRBV3-1 and TRBJ2-5, with D perhaps TRBD2 (6 bases). In germline, CDR1 is LGHDT, CDR2 YNNKEL (reference sequence). CDR3 length equals 13 residues.

Many counts were recorded for this clonotype. The chain combines TRBV20-1 with TRBJ2-5, with 11 bases fitting TRBD2. This CDR3 contains 16 residues. Germline lookup yields CDR1 DFQATT and CDR2 SNEGSKA (reference sequence). J gave up 1 base and V 0 bases, and 4 bases lay outside the gene matches. This CDR3 is CSARDLAGGSQETQYF. The CDR3 DNA follows: TGCAGTGCTAGAGACCTAGCGGGGGGCTCCCAAGAGACCCAGTACTTC.